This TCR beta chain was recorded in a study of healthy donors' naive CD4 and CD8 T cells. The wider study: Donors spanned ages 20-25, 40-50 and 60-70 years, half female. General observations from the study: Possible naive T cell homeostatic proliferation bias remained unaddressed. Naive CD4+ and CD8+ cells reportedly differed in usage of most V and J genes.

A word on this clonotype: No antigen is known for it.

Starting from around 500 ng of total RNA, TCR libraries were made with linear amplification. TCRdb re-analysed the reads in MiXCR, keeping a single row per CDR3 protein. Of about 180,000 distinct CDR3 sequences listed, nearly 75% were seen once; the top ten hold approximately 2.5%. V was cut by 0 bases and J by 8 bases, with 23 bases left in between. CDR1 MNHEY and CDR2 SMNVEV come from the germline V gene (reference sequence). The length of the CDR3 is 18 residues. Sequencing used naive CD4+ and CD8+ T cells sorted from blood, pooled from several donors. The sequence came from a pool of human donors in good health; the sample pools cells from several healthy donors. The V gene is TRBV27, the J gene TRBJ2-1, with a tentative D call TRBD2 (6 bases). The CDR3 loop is CASSLSSPSGTQVDEQFF. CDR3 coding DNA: TGTGCCAGCAGTTTATCATCCCCCTCCGGGACTCAAGTTGATGAGCAGTTCTTC.